A single sample gave rise to the 27 T cell receptor beta chains below, sequenced in a study of beta chain features in type 1 diabetes. Expressed TCRB transcripts got sequenced, as all isolated RNA was reverse transcribed. TCRdb's table, derived via immunoSEQ multiplex PCR, lists solely in-frame clones and lacks some. Of 850,000 to 900,000 clones in the sample, 15% to 20% are singletons; the top ten hold 0.023%. Sequenced input: naive CD4+ T cells from blood. Receptors originate from a woman younger than 35 in good health.

The gene calls are TRBV25-1 and TRBJ1-1; a weak D match, TRBD1 (5 bases). V was cut by 2 bases and J by 9 bases, with 19 bases left in between. The CDR3 is 15 residues long. Germline V gene sequence: CDR1 MGHDK, CDR2 SYGVNS. The CDR3 sequence is CASSERGTGKGQAFF. CDR3 nucleotides: TGTGCCAGCAGTGAAAGGGGTACGGGCAAGGGGCAAGCTTTCTTT.

The chain couples TRBV19 to TRBJ2-7, with 9 bases aligning to TRBD1. Losses at the gene ends were 6 bases for V and 4 bases for J; bases not matched to a gene: 7. The CDR3 loop spans 14 amino acids. From germline, CDR1 is LNHDA and CDR2 SQIVND (reference sequence). The CDR3 here is CASSTQTGGYEQYF. The CDR3 nucleotides are TGTGCCAGTAGCACCCAGACAGGGGGGTACGAGCAGTACTTC.

This clone occurred a few times. The chain couples TRBV7-3 to TRBJ2-2, with D perhaps matching TRBD1 or TRBD2 (5 bases each). CDR1 SGHTA and CDR2 FQGTGA come from the germline V gene. Trimming left V 5 bases short and J 8 bases short, with 15 bases between. The CDR3 extends over 14 amino acids. CDR3 residues: CASSTGTDVGELFF. CDR3 nucleotide sequence: TGTGCCAGCAGCACCGGGACGGACGTAGGGGAGCTGTTTTTT.

This clone was detected a few times. V gene TRBV29-1 combines with J gene TRBJ2-1; no clear D. Germline assignment: CDR1 SQVTM and CDR2 ANQGSEA. The V end was cut by 7 bases, the J end by 1 base, with 20 bases between. There are 16 residues in the CDR3. CDR3 nucleotides: TGCAGCGCCGCGTTCTCGTATGGGCGTTCCTACAATGAGCAGTTCTTC. Amino acids: CSAAFSYGRSYNEQFF.

V and J are TRBV27 and TRBJ2-1; the D is unclear. Between the trimmed V and J ends, which lost 6 bases and 0 bases, there was a span of 9 bases. Germline CDR1 is MNHEY and CDR2 is SMNVEV (reference sequence). The CDR3 runs to 14 residues. Here the CDR3 reads CASRGLSSYNEQFF. Here the CDR3 DNA reads TGTGCCAGCAGGGGCCTGAGCTCCTACAATGAGCAGTTCTTC.

This clone has just a few counts. The J gene is TRBJ1-3, the V gene TRBV10-3, with 7 positions matching TRBD1. From germline, CDR1 is ENHRY and CDR2 SYGVKD. This CDR3 is built from 15 residues. Trimming at V came to 9 bases and at J to 4 bases, leaving 12 bases not matched to a gene. The CDR3 DNA is TGTGCCATTTCTAGCTCCGGGACAGTAGGAAACACCATATATTTT. Encoded protein: CAISSSGTVGNTIYF.

The V and J genes are TRBV15 and TRBJ2-4; D call uncertain. Germline V gene lookup returns CDR1 LNHNV and CDR2 YYDKDF (reference sequence). This CDR3 region has 12 residues. V gave up 3 bases and J gave up 11 bases, with 11 bases separating them. The CDR3 loop reads CATSSNVLVQYF. CDR3 DNA: TGTGCCACCAGCAGTAATGTCCTTGTTCAGTACTTC.

This clone was observed a few times. This CDR3 reads CASSLAGTSMNTEAFF. Written as DNA, the CDR3 is TGTGCCAGCAGCTTGGCCGGAACTAGTATGAACACTGAAGCTTTCTTT. The chain is built from TRBV5-4 and TRBJ1-1; D is uncertain. Germline loops: CDR1 SGHNT, CDR2 YYREEE (reference sequence). The ends were cut back, 0 bases at V and 0 bases at J, with 12 bases in the middle. The CDR3 length is 16 residues.

The chain links TRBV28 to TRBJ2-1, with no clear D. The CDR3 spans 15 residues. V was shortened by 3 bases and J by 3 bases, with 12 bases between the two germline ends. Per germline, CDR1 MDHEN and CDR2 SYDVKM. CDR3 protein: CASSFRLESYNEQFF. CDR3 coding DNA: TGTGCCAGCAGTTTCAGGTTAGAAAGCTACAATGAGCAGTTCTTC.

The chain combines TRBV11-2 with TRBJ2-3; the match to TRBD2 covers 9 bases. CDR3 length: 14 amino acids. In germline, CDR1 is SGHAT, CDR2 FQNNGV. After removal of 6 bases from V and 5 bases from J, the junction contained 6 bases not matched to a gene. CDR3 DNA sequence: TGTGCCAGCAGGCGTAGCGGGAGCGTAGATACGCAGTATTTT. It encodes CASRRSGSVDTQYF.

In this sample, this clone turned up a few times. One base away lies a much larger clone, so this may be a sequencing read error. This same CDR3 is encoded by further DNA sequences in the sample. This rearrangement joins TRBV28 to TRBJ2-3; D is undetermined. From germline, CDR1 is MDHEN and CDR2 SYDVKM. V dropped 2 bases and J dropped 5 bases, with 2 bases sitting between them. This CDR3 spans 11 amino acids. For the CDR3, the DNA is TGTGCCAGCAGTTTAGGAGATACGCAGTATTTT. Protein: CASSLGDTQYF.

In this sample, this clone turned up a few times. This sequence joins TRBV9 and TRBJ2-2, with no clear D. CDR1 is SGDLS, CDR2 YYNGEE, per germline. The CDR3 contains 14 residues. V was clipped by 4 bases and J by 1 base, with 8 bases between them. The CDR3 region has the DNA TGTGCCAGCAGCTTTTCCGTGAACACCGGGGAGCTGTTTTTT. It yields the protein CASSFSVNTGELFF.

V is TRBV5-4 and J is TRBJ2-7, with D maybe TRBD1 (5 bases). This CDR3 spans 16 amino acids. Germline V lookup: CDR1 SGHNT, CDR2 YYREEE (reference sequence). Trimming took off 4 bases at V and 5 bases at J, with 22 bases between the two ends. In DNA form, the CDR3 reads TGTGCCAGCAGCCCAAGGATCGCGGACAAATACGACGAGCAGTACTTC. Translating gives CASSPRIADKYDEQYF.

This chain connects TRBV28 to TRBJ2-4; a possible D gene is TRBD2 (5 bases). Germline V lookup: CDR1 MDHEN, CDR2 SYDVKM. Trimming removed 3 bases from V and 6 bases from J, with 21 bases in between. This CDR3 has 17 residues. The CDR3 region is CASSFHLLAGVTNIQYF. In nucleotides, the CDR3 is TGTGCCAGCAGTTTTCACCTTCTTGCGGGCGTGACAAACATTCAGTACTTC.

V usage is TRBV5-6 and J usage is TRBJ1-1, with D possibly TRBD1 on 5 matching bases. Trimming removed 4 bases from V and 2 bases from J, with 27 bases in between. This CDR3 contains 19 residues. CDR1 and CDR2 from the germline V gene are SGHDT and YYEEEE. CDR3 region: CASSTWADLWDGKNTEAFF. Written as DNA, the CDR3 is TGTGCCAGCAGCACCTGGGCCGACCTATGGGACGGAAAAAACACTGAAGCTTTCTTT.

In nucleotides, the CDR3 is TGCAGTGCTAGAGCCGCCGGGGAGCTGTTTTTT. Encoded protein: CSARAAGELFF. The chain combines TRBV20-1 with TRBJ2-2; D is unresolved. CDR3 length: 11 amino acids. Germline-derived CDR1 and CDR2 are DFQATT and SNEGSKA (reference sequence). The V and J ends lost 1 base and 6 bases respectively, with 3 bases between them.

The chain couples TRBV2 to TRBJ2-7; D is unclear. The CDR3 loop spans 12 amino acids. Trimming removed 2 bases from V and 2 bases from J, with 4 bases in between. From germline, CDR1 is SNHLY and CDR2 FYNNEI. The CDR3 DNA is TGTGCCAGCAGTGAATTTCCCTACGAGCAGTACTTC. It is translated as CASSEFPYEQYF.

Only a few counts were recorded for this clone. This sequence joins TRBV5-1 and TRBJ2-2, with 10 nucleotides matching TRBD1. Trimming removed 4 bases from V and 3 bases from J; junction bases left unmatched: 9. The germline gives CDR1 SGHRS, CDR2 YFSETQ. The CDR3 sequence is 17 residues long. CDR3 amino acids: CASSALTGGADTGELFF. The CDR3, as DNA: TGCGCCAGCAGCGCGCTGACAGGGGGCGCAGACACCGGGGAGCTGTTTTTT.

This clone was recorded a few times. This rearrangement joins TRBV5-4 to TRBJ1-2; no definite D call. The CDR3 loop spans 16 amino acids. Germline loops: CDR1 SGHNT, CDR2 YYREEE (reference sequence). The ends were cut back, 5 bases at V and 8 bases at J, with 25 bases in the middle. Written as DNA, the CDR3 is TGTGCCAGCAGAGTCTTCTCGGGCAGGATGCAGTCAGGCTACACCTTC. As protein: CASRVFSGRMQSGYTF.

This clone was seen a handful of times. The V gene is TRBV18, the J gene TRBJ1-5, with no clear D. The V gene's germline CDR1 is KGHSH and CDR2 LQKENI. There are 13 residues in the CDR3. With 2 bases removed from V and 7 bases from J, the gap between germline ends came to 9 bases. The CDR3 nucleotides are TGTGCCAGCTCACCAGGCGAAATACAGCCCCAGCATTTT. It encodes CASSPGEIQPQHF.

A few counts support this clone. The V and J genes are TRBV9 and TRBJ2-1; D call uncertain. CDR3 length: 13 residues. Trimming removed 0 bases from V and 8 bases from J, with 9 bases in between. CDR1 and CDR2 from the germline V gene are SGDLS and YYNGEE. In nucleotides, the CDR3 is TGTGCCAGCAGCGTAGCCCGTATTGATGAGCAGTTCTTC. Translating it yields CASSVARIDEQFF.

This clone occurred a few times. The J gene is TRBJ1-2, the V gene TRBV6-5; 8 nucleotides line up with TRBD1. The CDR3 consists of 15 residues. The ends lost 6 bases at V and 2 bases at J; junction bases unmatched: 8. Germline V gives CDR1 MNHEY, CDR2 SVGAGI. CDR3 sequence reads: CASSLGTGENYGYTF. Here the CDR3 DNA reads TGTGCCAGCAGCCTCGGGACAGGAGAGAACTATGGCTACACCTTC.

The chain employs TRBV10-3 and TRBJ2-5; the D gene is possibly TRBD2 (5 bases). V was trimmed by 0 bases and J by 5 bases, leaving 19 bases between them. This CDR3 has 17 amino acids. Germline CDR1 and CDR2: ENHRY and SYGVKD. CDR3 region: CAISESMVLASFETQYF. DNA for the CDR3: TGTGCCATCAGTGAGTCGATGGTTCTTGCTAGCTTTGAGACCCAGTACTTC.

This clone was recorded a few times. The V call is TRBV19, the J call TRBJ1-5; D gene uncertain. Germline values: CDR1 LNHDA, CDR2 SQIVND (reference sequence). CDR3 length: 14 amino acids. V gave up 3 bases and J gave up 6 bases, with 12 bases separating them. CDR3 region: CASSIIGRGQPQHF. The CDR3 region has the DNA TGTGCCAGTAGTATCATTGGCCGGGGTCAGCCCCAGCATTTT.

The chain is built from TRBV7-9 and TRBJ2-1; D gene unclear. Germline values: CDR1 SEHNR, CDR2 FQNEAQ (reference sequence). V lost 5 bases and J 9 bases, leaving 20 bases between the germline ends. The CDR3 contains 15 residues. The CDR3 bases are TGTGCCAGCAGCCCACATGGGTCTAGAATTAGTGAGCAGTTCTTC. This translates into CASSPHGSRISEQFF.

A few counts support this clone. This chain joins TRBV18 and TRBJ2-2; D is unclear. The CDR3 sequence is 13 residues long. Between the trimmed V and J ends, which lost 8 bases and 7 bases, there was a span of 14 bases. Germline CDR1 KGHSH, CDR2 LQKENI. In nucleotides, the CDR3 is TGTGCCAGCGACGAGAATCTCGGCGGGGAGCTGTTTTTT. Its protein product is CASDENLGGELFF. The entire variable domain, with the rest obtained from reference TRBV18 and TRBJ2-2, is as follows: NAGVMQNPRHLVRRRGQEARLRCSPMKGHSHVYWYRQLPEEGLKFMVYLQKENIIDESGMPKERFSAEFPKEGPSILRIQQVVRGDSAAYFCASDENLGGELFFGEGSRLTVL.

The chain recombines TRBV14 with TRBJ1-2; D unclear. The CDR3 spans 13 residues. In germline, CDR1 is SGHDN, CDR2 FVKESK. The ends were cut back, 8 bases at V and 9 bases at J, with 19 bases in the middle. The DNA of the CDR3 is TGTGCCAGCTCTTTAAGGGCAGGAGAGAGCTACACCTTC. Protein product: CASSLRAGESYTF. The full variable domain, with the rest looked up from reference TRBV14 and TRBJ1-2, is EAGVTQFPSHSVIEKGQTVTLRCDPISGHDNLYWYRRVMGKEIKFLLHFVKESKQDESGMPNNRFLAERTGGTYSTLKVQPAELEDSGVYFCASSLRAGESYTFGSGTRLTVV.